This T cell receptor (beta chain) is drawn from a study of Ad26.COV2.S vaccination and SARS-CoV-2 variants. Sequenced by immunoSEQ multiplex PCR; TCRdb stores in-frame clones only, minus some. The table records about 420,000 clones, 88% of them present only once. The sample's treatment: some 20 received Ad26.COV2.S at low or high dose, single or two shots; 5 received placebo; per-sample allocation not given. It was on day 63 after the first vaccine or placebo injection that samples were taken. Cohort 1b enrolled adults aged 18-55 years in Boston. Spike of the Wuhan-strain SARS-CoV-2 was expressed by an Ad26 vector, which formed the vaccine. The germline V gene has CDR1 LNHDA and CDR2 SQIVND (reference sequence). J gave up 2 bases and V 3 bases, and 10 bases lay outside the gene matches. The CDR3 runs 18 residues.

The rearrangement links TRBV19 to TRBJ2-6; TRBD1 matches 7 bases. The sample in question was peripheral blood, obtained in a trial of Ad26.COV2.S vaccine versus placebo. The TCR sequence derives from a person aged 18-60 years who received the Ad26.COV2.S COVID-19 vaccine or a placebo. CDR3 coding DNA: TGTGCCAGTAGTATCAACCCAGGGGGAAGTGCTGGGGCCAACGTCCTGACTTTC. This codes for CASSINPGGSAGANVLTF.